One and the same sample provided the 9 T cell receptor beta chains below, sequenced in a study of shared clonotypes between healthy human individuals. Sequencing used immunoSEQ multiplex PCR; TCRdb keeps in-frame clones, though not all of them. This table has hundreds of thousands of clones, around 72% appearing once. Sequenced input: memory CD4+ T cells sorted from blood. Subset noted: CD45RA-negative fraction. These receptors originate from a woman between 25 and 40 years old in good health.

In this sample, this clone turned up a few times. CDR3 protein: CASSHRDKNTEAFF. CDR3 coding DNA: TGTGCCAGCAGCCACCGGGACAAGAACACTGAAGCTTTCTTT. The chain employs TRBV13 and TRBJ1-1; tentative D call: TRBD1 (6 bases). Trimming pared 5 bases from V and 1 base from J, leaving 11 bases between. This CDR3 has 14 residues. Germline V gives CDR1 PRHDT, CDR2 FYEKMQ (reference sequence).

A remark on this clone: A far larger clone is one base from this, pointing to a likely read error. The genes are TRBV20-1 and TRBJ1-2; D unresolved. The CDR3 runs 11 residues. Trimming took off 6 bases at V and 8 bases at J, with 13 bases between the two ends. Germline V gene data show CDR1 as DFQATT and CDR2 as SNEGSKA (reference sequence). The CDR3: CSAPWKRGYTF. CDR3 nucleotide sequence: TGCAGTGCCCCTTGGAAGAGGGGCTACACCTTC.

This clone was observed a handful of times. The chain carries TRBV19 and TRBJ2-3; possibly TRBD1 for D (5 bases). The CDR3 runs 14 residues. V was cut by 7 bases and J by 4 bases, with 15 bases left in between. Germline CDR1 and CDR2: LNHDA and SQIVND (reference sequence). The CDR3 region has the DNA TGTGCCAGTATCGACGGGCTAGGGGCAGATACGCAGTATTTT. Protein sequence: CASIDGLGADTQYF. The variable domain in full, completed from reference TRBV19 and TRBJ2-3, reads DGGITQSPKYLFRKEGQNVTLSCEQNLNHDAMYWYRQDPGQGLRLIYYSQIVNDFQKGDIAEGYSVSREKKESFPLTVTSAQKNPTAFYLCASIDGLGADTQYFGPGTRLTVL.

The V call is TRBV7-9, the J call TRBJ2-7; D gene unclear. The length of the CDR3 is 12 residues. Germline values: CDR1 SEHNR, CDR2 FQNEAQ (reference sequence). Trimming removed 0 bases at V and 5 bases at J, with 5 bases between. The CDR3 protein is CASSLARNEQYF. CDR3 in DNA: TGTGCCAGCAGCTTAGCGCGTAACGAGCAGTACTTC.

This clone was seen repeatedly, ten times or more. The V gene is TRBV7-2, the J gene TRBJ2-2; TRBD1 agrees at 8 bases. Germline-derived CDR1 and CDR2 are SGHTA and FQGNSA. V was pared by 7 bases and J by 7 bases, with 14 bases of the junction left unmatched. CDR3 length: 16 amino acids. The CDR3 reads CASTPRRQGAVGELFF. The CDR3 DNA follows: TGTGCCAGCACCCCTCGTAGGCAGGGGGCGGTCGGGGAGCTGTTTTTT. The variable domain in full, with the rest retrieved from reference TRBV7-2 and TRBJ2-2, is GAGVSQSPSNKVTEKGKDVELRCDPISGHTALYWYRQSLGQGLEFLIYFQGNSAPDKSGLPSDRFSAERTGGSVSTLTIQRTQQEDSAVYLCASTPRRQGAVGELFFGEGSRLTVL.

The rearrangement joins TRBV25-1 to TRBJ2-7; TRBD2 matches 10 bases. Losses at the gene ends were 3 bases for V and 5 bases for J; bases not matched to a gene: 16. In germline, CDR1 is MGHDK, CDR2 SYGVNS. The length of the CDR3 is 18 residues. The CDR3 nucleotides read TGTGCCAGCAGTGATTTGGGTAGCGGGAGGACCGGGGGGGACGAGCAGTACTTC. Protein: CASSDLGSGRTGGDEQYF.

V gene TRBV6-5 combines with J gene TRBJ2-1, with TRBD2 identical over 8 bases. Trimming took 6 bases from V and 12 from J; bases not matched to a gene: 4. The CDR3 totals 11 residues. The germline V gene has CDR1 MNHEY and CDR2 SVGAGI. In nucleotides, the CDR3 is TGTGCCAGCAGACACCTAGCGGGGCAGTTCTTC. Translated: CASRHLAGQFF.

Worth noting for this clone: This specimen includes other DNA sequences encoding the same CDR3. This chain links TRBV5-1 with TRBJ1-5; D is unresolved. CDR3 size: 14 residues. Trimming left V 0 bases short and J 1 base short, with 5 bases between. CDR1 and CDR2 (germline): SGHRS, YFSETQ. The CDR3 DNA follows: TGCGCCAGCAGCTTGGATGACAGCAATCAGCCCCAGCATTTT. Translated, it gives CASSLDDSNQPQHF.

This clone was recorded a few times. The chain employs TRBV5-4 and TRBJ1-1, with TRBD1 matching over 11 bases. The CDR3 extends over 13 amino acids. CDR1 is SGHNT, CDR2 YYREEE, per germline (reference sequence). The J segment lost 5 bases and the V segment lost 3 bases, leaving 0 bases of the junction unmatched. The DNA for the CDR3 is TGTGCCAGCAGCTGGGACAGGGGGACTGAAGCTTTCTTT. As protein: CASSWDRGTEAFF.